Each of the 32 T cell receptor beta chains below was sequenced from the same sample in a study of response to subunit inactivated influenza vaccine. TCRdb processed the RT-PCR reads anew with MiXCR; each CDR3 protein has one entry. The sample includes 430,000 or so distinct CDR3 sequences, roughly 11% of them seen just once. This specimen was PBMCs from blood, taken 40 to 50 days after vaccination. The receptors here all came from a man between 50 and 59 years old who received an inactivated influenza vaccine.

This chain uses TRBV6-6 with TRBJ2-5; D might be TRBD1 or TRBD2, each matching 6 bases. Germline lookup yields CDR1 MNHNY and CDR2 SVGAGI (reference sequence). CDR3 length: 13 residues. Trimming took 5 bases from V and 5 from J, leaving 12 bases between them. For the CDR3, the DNA is TGTGCCAGCAGTACCCAGGGGAGGGAGACCCAGTACTTC. It is translated as CASSTQGRETQYF.

J is TRBJ1-3 and V is TRBV4-2, with a possible D match to TRBD1 (5 bases). The ends were cut back, 0 bases at V and 4 bases at J, with 16 bases in the middle. CDR3 length: 17 amino acids. From germline, CDR1 is LGHNA and CDR2 YNFKEQ. In nucleotides, the CDR3 is TGTGCCAGCAGCCAAGATCCGTTGGGGCTCAGAGGAAACACCATATATTTT. Its translation is CASSQDPLGLRGNTIYF.

This clonotype was recorded many times. In DNA form, the CDR3 reads TGTGCCAGCAGTTGGGACCAGACAGGGAGGGTCTCCTACGAGCAGTACTTC. Protein sequence: CASSWDQTGRVSYEQYF. The chain uses TRBV12-3 or TRBV12-4 and TRBJ2-7, with D tentatively TRBD1 or TRBD2 (7 bases each). The CDR3 contains 17 residues. The V end was cut by 4 bases, the J end by 0 bases, with 19 bases between.

This clonotype was counted a few times. The chain employs TRBV6-1 and TRBJ2-6; tentatively, D is TRBD2 (6 bases). Per germline, CDR1 MNHNS and CDR2 SASEGT. V was pared by 6 bases and J by 3 bases, with 18 bases between. The CDR3 loop spans 17 amino acids. CDR3 sequence (DNA): TGTGCCAGCAGACACGGGGGTTCCCCTCTTGGGGCCAACGTCCTGACTTTC. The encoded protein is CASRHGGSPLGANVLTF.

The sample holds many counts of this clonotype. The rearrangement links TRBV29-1 to TRBJ2-7, with a weak D call TRBD2 (7 bases). Trimming stripped 7 bases from V and 3 bases from J, with 19 bases between. Germline-derived CDR1 and CDR2 are SQVTM and ANQGSEA. The CDR3 extends over 14 amino acids. The DNA of the CDR3 is TGCAGCGCAGGGAGGGACACCTATTACTACGAGCAGTACTTC. This gives the protein CSAGRDTYYYEQYF.

The chain uses TRBV7-3 and TRBJ2-2; a weak D match, TRBD2 (6 bases). Trimming took off 8 bases at V and 4 bases at J, with 11 bases between the two ends. CDR3 length: 13 residues. Germline V lookup: CDR1 SGHTA, CDR2 FQGTGA. The CDR3 reads CASRETPTGELFF. The CDR3 bases are TGTGCCAGCCGGGAGACCCCCACCGGGGAGCTGTTTTTT.

The table lists this clonotype with a few counts. The chain employs TRBV6-6 and TRBJ1-3; D possibly corresponds to TRBD1 (5 bases). This CDR3 is built from 13 residues. Deletions cut 2 bases from V and 4 bases from J, with 6 bases between. CDR1 is MNHNY, CDR2 SVGAGI, per germline (reference sequence). CDR3 bases: TGTGCCAGCAGTTACCAGGGCGGAAACACCATATATTTT. Translated, it gives CASSYQGGNTIYF.

This clonotype has a count of ten or more. Here the CDR3 DNA reads TGTGCCAGCAGATCTAGCGGGAGATTTCACGAGCAGTACTTC. This gives the protein CASRSSGRFHEQYF. The rearrangement joins TRBV6-1 to TRBJ2-7, with 10 bases lining up with TRBD2. CDR1 MNHNS and CDR2 SASEGT come from the germline V gene. Unmatched junction bases numbered 7, after V lost 6 bases and J lost 5 bases. The CDR3 loop spans 14 amino acids.

This clonotype was recorded a few times. The chain employs TRBV28 and TRBJ2-1; TRBD2 aligns across 7 bases. The CDR3 covers 14 residues. V lost 5 bases to trimming and J lost 0 bases; unmatched junction nucleotides: 1. Germline CDR1 MDHEN, CDR2 SYDVKM. CDR3 nucleotides: TGTGCCAGCAGTAGCGGGGTCTCCTACAATGAGCAGTTCTTC. Its protein is CASSSGVSYNEQFF.

This clonotype has more than one count but fewer than ten. This rearrangement joins TRBV6-2 or TRBV6-3 to TRBJ2-1; 8 nucleotides align to TRBD1. With 7 bases clipped from V and 7 bases from J, the junction kept 18 bases outside the gene matches. Germline CDR1 reads MNHEY; CDR2 reads SVGEGT. The CDR3 runs 17 residues. CDR3 in amino acids: CASTTDRIWTGLNEQFF. The CDR3 DNA reads as TGTGCCAGCACCACAGACCGGATTTGGACAGGGTTGAATGAGCAGTTCTTC.

This clonotype has only a few counts. This chain's CDR3 is CSVGTGDGETQYF. CDR3 sequence (DNA): TGCAGCGTCGGGACAGGGGACGGGGAGACCCAGTACTTC. The chain links TRBV29-1 to TRBJ2-5; TRBD1 matches 10 bases. CDR3 length: 13 residues. J lost 5 bases, V lost 6 bases, and 6 bases had no gene match. The germline V gene encodes CDR1 SQVTM and CDR2 ANQGSEA.

J is TRBJ2-5 and V is TRBV6-1; tentatively, D is TRBD2 (5 bases). Looked up from germline, CDR1 is MNHNS and CDR2 is SASEGT. V gave up 7 bases and J gave up 7 bases, with 22 bases separating them. This CDR3 comprises 15 residues. CDR3 residues: CASNRGPSGGVTQYF. The CDR3 DNA is TGTGCCAGCAACAGAGGGCCTTCCGGCGGAGTGACCCAGTACTTC.

This sequence joins TRBV6-6 and TRBJ1-2; possibly TRBD1 for D (6 bases). V was pared by 6 bases and J by 6 bases, with 11 bases between. Germline CDR1 reads MNHNY; CDR2 reads SVGAGI (reference sequence). The CDR3 extends over 12 amino acids. This CDR3 reads CASSPNRDGYTF. CDR3 bases: TGTGCCAGCAGCCCGAACAGGGATGGCTACACCTTC.

This chain connects TRBV4-1 to TRBJ2-1; no reliable D call. The germline CDR1 and CDR2 sequences are MGHRA and YSYEKL. V was clipped by 4 bases and J by 0 bases, with 10 bases between them. This CDR3 has 15 residues. This chain's CDR3 is CASSPMGFSYNEQFF. DNA of the CDR3: TGCGCCAGCAGCCCCATGGGGTTCTCCTACAATGAGCAGTTCTTC.

V usage is TRBV5-5 and J usage is TRBJ2-7; 9 bases line up with TRBD1. CDR1 SGHKS and CDR2 YYEKEE come from the germline V gene (reference sequence). CDR3 length: 16 residues. V shed 4 bases and J 3 bases; nucleotides not matched to a gene: 11. CDR3 in amino acids: CASSPRGGQGGYEQYF. The CDR3 nucleotides read TGTGCCAGCAGCCCGCGCGGGGGACAGGGAGGCTACGAGCAGTACTTC.

The chain uses TRBV7-2 and TRBJ2-7; 13 bases agree with TRBD2. Germline-derived CDR1 and CDR2 are SGHTA and FQGNSA. The J segment lost 4 bases and the V segment lost 0 bases, leaving 3 bases of the junction unmatched. This CDR3 has 16 residues. The CDR3 bases are TGTGCCAGCAGCTTAGCTATGGGACTAGCGGGATACGAGCAGTACTTC. Translated: CASSLAMGLAGYEQYF.

This clonotype was observed a few times. The chain recombines TRBV5-1 with TRBJ2-3, with D uncertain. V was pared by 5 bases and J by 1 base, with 11 bases between. Germline loops: CDR1 SGHRS, CDR2 YFSETQ. CDR3 length: 14 amino acids. The DNA of the CDR3 is TGCGCCAGCAGTGGAAGGTTTGGCACAGATACGCAGTATTTT. Translated: CASSGRFGTDTQYF.

The sample holds a few counts of this clonotype. This chain uses TRBV6-2 or TRBV6-3 with TRBJ1-3; 7 positions agree with TRBD1. J gave up 0 bases and V 10 bases, and 6 bases lay outside the gene matches. Germline CDR1 is MNHEY and CDR2 is SVGEGT. The CDR3 has 14 amino acids. The chain's CDR3 is CATWTGFSGNTIYF. In nucleotides, the CDR3 is TGTGCCACCTGGACAGGATTCTCTGGAAACACCATATATTTT.

This clonotype appeared a few times. J is TRBJ2-3 and V is TRBV15; D remains unclear. Trimming removed 0 bases from V and 0 bases from J, with 4 bases in between. Germline V gives CDR1 LNHNV, CDR2 YYDKDF (reference sequence). CDR3 length: 14 residues. The CDR3 protein is CATSREYSTDTQYF. For the CDR3, the DNA is TGTGCCACCAGCAGAGAGTACAGCACAGATACGCAGTATTTT. The variable domain in full, completed from reference TRBV15 and TRBJ2-3, reads DAMVIQNPRYQVTQFGKPVTLSCSQTLNHNVMYWYQQKSSQAPKLLFHYYDKDFNNEADTPDNFQSRRPNTSFCFLDIRSPGLGDTAMYLCATSREYSTDTQYFGPGTRLTVL.

There are a few counts of this clonotype. The rearrangement joins TRBV11-2 to TRBJ2-1; possibly TRBD2 for D (5 bases). Germline CDR1 reads SGHAT; CDR2 reads FQNNGV. V was pared by 0 bases and J by 4 bases, with 10 bases between. The CDR3 is 15 amino acids. CDR3 DNA: TGTGCCAGCAGCTTAGAGACTATTCAATACAATGAGCAGTTCTTC. Translation gives CASSLETIQYNEQFF.

This clonotype has a count of ten or more. Mismatch with germline at one junction end may stem from a read error. The gene calls are TRBV7-7 and TRBJ2-3; D uncertain. The V gene's germline CDR1 is SSHAT and CDR2 FNYEAQ (reference sequence). The CDR3 has 14 amino acids. CDR3 sequence (DNA): TGTGCTAGCAGCTTGGACGGGCTGATGAATACGCAGTATTTT. It encodes CASSLDGLMNTQYF.

This clonotype was found many times. The chain joins TRBV27 to TRBJ1-2; 10 positions match TRBD1. The CDR3 runs to 15 residues. Germline V CDR1 and CDR2: MNHEY, SMNVEV (reference sequence). After removal of 5 bases from V and 4 bases from J, the junction contained 7 bases not matched to a gene. CDR3 loop: CASSLTTGGVYGYTF. Here the CDR3 DNA reads TGTGCCAGCAGTCTCACGACAGGGGGCGTCTATGGCTACACCTTC.

This clonotype was counted a few times. The chain combines TRBV7-9 with TRBJ2-7, with D possibly matching TRBD1 (5 bases). The CDR3 covers 16 residues. Trimming took off 5 bases at V and 4 bases at J, with 21 bases between the two ends. The germline V gene has CDR1 SEHNR and CDR2 FQNEAQ (reference sequence). The CDR3 region is CASSPKGPRGRYEQYF. In DNA form, the CDR3 reads TGTGCCAGCAGCCCAAAGGGGCCCCGAGGTCGGTACGAGCAGTACTTC.

The genes are TRBV5-1 and TRBJ2-1; 12 nucleotides match TRBD2. CDR3 length equals 14 residues. V was pared by 4 bases and J by 9 bases, with 5 bases of the junction left unmatched. The germline V gene has CDR1 SGHRS and CDR2 YFSETQ. CDR3 nucleotides: TGCGCCAGCAGCCCGGGACTAGCGGGTACTGAGCAGTTCTTC. It encodes CASSPGLAGTEQFF.

This clonotype was observed a handful of times. V usage is TRBV6-5 and J usage is TRBJ2-3; tentative D call: TRBD2 (5 bases). The CDR3 has 17 residues. Germline-derived CDR1 and CDR2 are MNHEY and SVGAGI. Trimming took 1 base from V and 4 from J, leaving 18 bases between them. The CDR3 loop reads CASSYYRLGGDSDTQYF. In DNA, the CDR3 is TGTGCCAGCAGTTACTATCGGCTAGGAGGTGATTCAGATACGCAGTATTTT.

This chain links TRBV30 with TRBJ1-2; unclear D gene. The CDR3 consists of 12 residues. Germline values: CDR1 GTSNPN, CDR2 SVGIG (reference sequence). Trimming took 2 bases from V and 4 from J, leaving 8 bases between them. The CDR3: CAWSRPGYGYTF. As DNA, the CDR3 is TGTGCCTGGAGTAGGCCAGGCTATGGCTACACCTTC.

The table lists this clonotype with a few counts. V and J are TRBV7-9 and TRBJ1-1; D unclear. The CDR3 is 12 residues long. The germline V and J ends were trimmed by 1 base and 8 bases, with 8 bases remaining between them. Looked up from germline, CDR1 is SEHNR and CDR2 is FQNEAQ (reference sequence). The CDR3 sequence: CASSLEGGEAFF. The CDR3 DNA is TGTGCCAGCAGCTTAGAGGGCGGGGAAGCTTTCTTT.

The chain joins TRBV4-3 to TRBJ2-5; D unclear. Trimming removed 4 bases from V and 0 bases from J, with 9 bases in between. Germline V gives CDR1 LGHNA, CDR2 YSLEER. This CDR3 spans 14 amino acids. The CDR3 protein is CASSRKTNQETQYF. The DNA of the CDR3 is TGCGCCAGCAGCCGAAAGACAAACCAAGAGACCCAGTACTTC.

The CDR3 nucleotides read TGTGCCAGCAGTGAAGGCCAGGGGAGGGGACCATGGGATGAGCAGTTCTTC. Its translation: CASSEGQGRGPWDEQFF. The chain couples TRBV2 to TRBJ2-1; D perhaps matches TRBD2 (7 bases). The CDR3 covers 17 residues. The V end lost 1 base, the J end lost 8 bases, and 21 bases lay between the germline ends. CDR1 SNHLY and CDR2 FYNNEI come from the germline V gene.

This clonotype came up a few times. The gene calls are TRBV3-1 and TRBJ2-2; 7 bases are shared with TRBD2. CDR1 and CDR2 from the germline V gene are LGHDT and YNNKEL (reference sequence). V dropped 1 base and J dropped 4; count of bases not matched to a gene: 3. The CDR3 is 15 residues long. For the CDR3, the DNA is TGTGCCAGCAGCCAAGCTCCTAGCGGCACCGGGGAGCTGTTTTTT. It is translated as CASSQAPSGTGELFF.

The table lists this clonotype with a few counts. The chain is built from TRBV29-1 and TRBJ2-1; 9 bases are a match to TRBD2. The CDR3 runs to 15 residues. Unmatched junction bases numbered 5, after V lost 5 bases and J lost 0 bases. Germline CDR1 SQVTM, CDR2 ANQGSEA. The CDR3 region is CSVRNSGGSYNEQFF. In DNA, the CDR3 is TGCAGCGTTCGAAATAGCGGGGGCTCCTACAATGAGCAGTTCTTC.

Only a few counts were recorded for this clonotype. This chain connects TRBV29-1 to TRBJ2-1; TRBD2 is a possible D gene (6 bases). The CDR3 extends over 14 amino acids. Trimming shortened V by 0 bases and J by 8 bases, and 14 bases separated the two germline ends. Germline V gene data show CDR1 as SQVTM and CDR2 as ANQGSEA. In DNA, the CDR3 is TGCAGCGTTGAAGATATCGGGAGTGGCCATGAGCAGTTCTTC. The encoded protein is CSVEDIGSGHEQFF.